Listed below are T cell receptor beta chains from one sample, sequenced in a study of T cell responses to AZD1222 COVID-19 vaccine. Assay used: immunoSEQ multiplex PCR; TCRdb lists only in-frame clones, some missing. Of some 130,000 clones listed, more than 75% are singletons. Sequences were derived from peripheral blood, sampled 28 days after the second AZD1222 dose. Receptors originate from an adult who received the AZD1222 COVID-19 vaccine. CDR3s include the opening cysteine and the closing phenylalanine or tryptophan. Each record gives: J gene, D gene, V gene, clone size, CDR3 DNA, CDR3 protein. D genes are given only for firm matches. Clone size is shown for a subset of rows, as once, few, many or a class of expanded clone.

>TRBJ1-6|NA|TRBV30|NA
TGTGCCTGGAGTGCAGGACGGGGGGGTAATTCACCCCTCCACTTT
CAWSAGRGGNSPLHF
>TRBJ2-7|TRBD2|TRBV5-6|NA
TGTGCCAGCAGCTTGGGACTACTAGCGGGTCGCTCCTACGAGCAGTACTTC
CASSLGLLAGRSYEQYF
>TRBJ1-1|TRBD1|TRBV7-9|NA
TGTGCCAGCAGCTTCCAGGGGGTAATTTCAGCTTTCTTT
CASSFQGVISAFF
>TRBJ2-1|NA|TRBV12-3/TRBV12-4|once
TGTGCCAGCAGTTTGGGACATCTTGAGCAGTTCTTC
CASSLGHLEQFF
>TRBJ2-7|TRBD2|TRBV7-9|NA
TGTGCCAGCAGCTGGACTAGCTCCTACGAGCAGTACTTC
CASSWTSSYEQYF
>TRBJ2-2|TRBD2|TRBV19|once
TGTGCCACCTCCAAAGCGGGGACGAGCACCGGGGAGCTGTTTTTT
CATSKAGTSTGELFF
>TRBJ2-5|TRBD2|TRBV3-1/TRBV3-2|NA
TGTGCCAGCAGCCGGGATCCCCGGGACTACGAATTCCAAGAGACCCAGTACTTC
CASSRDPRDYEFQETQYF
>TRBJ1-6|NA|TRBV6-5|NA
TGTGCCAGCCTCACCGTTCAAGATTCACCCCTCCACTTT
CASLTVQDSPLHF
>TRBJ1-1|NA|TRBV4-2|once
TGTGCCAGCAGCCCGTTCGGACGCGAAGCTTTCTTT
CASSPFGREAFF
>TRBJ2-3|NA|TRBV5-4|NA
TGTGCCAGCAGCTTTCCAGGAGAAGGGACAGATACGCAGTATTTT
CASSFPGEGTDTQYF
>TRBJ1-3|TRBD1|TRBV25-1|NA
TGTGCCAGCAGGATAGGGACAGGGGTTTACTCTGGAAACACCATATATTTT
CASRIGTGVYSGNTIYF
>TRBJ2-3|TRBD2|TRBV5-1|NA
TGCGCCAGCAGCTTGGGCGGTAGCGGGAGGGATACGCAGTATTTT
CASSLGGSGRDTQYF
>TRBJ1-2|NA|TRBV5-4|NA
TGTGCCAGCAGCTTGGCGGCCTATGGCTACACCTTC
CASSLAAYGYTF
>TRBJ2-7|TRBD2|TRBV6-6|NA
TGTGCCAGCAGTGTGAGAGCGGGAGGCTACGAGCAGTACTTC
CASSVRAGGYEQYF
>TRBJ1-2|NA|TRBV29-1|NA
TGCAGCGTTGAGCCTAATGGCTACACCTTC
CSVEPNGYTF
>TRBJ1-2|TRBD1|TRBV9|NA
TGTGCCAGCAGCGTAGGGGACAGGGCTGCGCACTATGGCTACACCTTC
CASSVGDRAAHYGYTF
>TRBJ1-3|NA|TRBV9|once
TGTGCCAGCAGCGTAGGGCGCTCTGGAAACACCATATATTTT
CASSVGRSGNTIYF
>TRBJ2-2|TRBD2|TRBV13|NA
TGTGCCAGCAGCTTCCGACTAGCGGGCAACACCGGGGAGCTGTTTTTT
CASSFRLAGNTGELFF
>TRBJ1-1|NA|TRBV5-1|NA
TGCGCCAGCAATTCAGGGTCCGTCAACACTGAAGCTTTCTTT
CASNSGSVNTEAFF
>TRBJ1-2|NA|TRBV5-1|NA
TGCGCCAGCAGCTTGAGGGTCAACTATGGCTACACCTTC
CASSLRVNYGYTF
>TRBJ2-7|TRBD1|TRBV6-8|NA
TGTGCCAGCAGCCCTTCGGACAGGGGGTGGACGATAGCCTACGAGCAGTACTTC
CASSPSDRGWTIAYEQYF
>TRBJ2-7|NA|TRBV19|NA
TGTGCCAGTAGTATCATCAGCGGCCCCTACGAGCAGTACTTC
CASSIISGPYEQYF
>TRBJ2-7|TRBD2|TRBV11-1|NA
TGTGCCAGCAGCTTCGGGACTAGCGCCCCGAAGCAGTACTTC
CASSFGTSAPKQYF
>TRBJ1-1|NA|TRBV11-2|NA
TGTGCCAGCAGCTTAGGGACCGTTAACACTGAAGCTTTCTTT
CASSLGTVNTEAFF